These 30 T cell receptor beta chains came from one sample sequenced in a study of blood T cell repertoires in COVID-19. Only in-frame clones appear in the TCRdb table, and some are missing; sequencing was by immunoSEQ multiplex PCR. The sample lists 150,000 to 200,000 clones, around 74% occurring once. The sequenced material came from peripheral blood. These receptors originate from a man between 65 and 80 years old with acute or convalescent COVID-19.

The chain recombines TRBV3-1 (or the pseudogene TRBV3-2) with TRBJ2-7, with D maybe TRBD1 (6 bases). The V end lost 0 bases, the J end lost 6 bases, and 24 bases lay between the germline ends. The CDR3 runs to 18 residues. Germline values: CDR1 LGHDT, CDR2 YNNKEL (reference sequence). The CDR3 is CASSQDGVSRGKKVEQYF. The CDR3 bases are TGTGCCAGCAGCCAAGATGGGGTTTCCAGGGGAAAAAAAGTCGAGCAGTACTTC.

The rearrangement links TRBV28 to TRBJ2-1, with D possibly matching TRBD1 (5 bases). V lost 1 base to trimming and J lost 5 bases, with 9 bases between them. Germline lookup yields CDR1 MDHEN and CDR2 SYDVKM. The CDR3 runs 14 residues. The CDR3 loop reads CASSLSGRDNEQFF. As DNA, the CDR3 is TGTGCCAGCAGTTTATCGGGCAGGGACAATGAGCAGTTCTTC. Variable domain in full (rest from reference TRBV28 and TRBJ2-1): DVKVTQSSRYLVKRTGEKVFLECVQDMDHENMFWYRQDPGLGLRLIYFSYDVKMKEKGDIPEGYSVSREKKERFSLILESASTNQTSMYLCASSLSGRDNEQFFGPGTRLTVL.

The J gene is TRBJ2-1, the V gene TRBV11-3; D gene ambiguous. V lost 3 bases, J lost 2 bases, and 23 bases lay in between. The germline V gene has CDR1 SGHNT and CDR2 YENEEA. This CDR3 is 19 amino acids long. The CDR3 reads CASSFPTHSLVITYNEQFF. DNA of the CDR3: TGTGCCAGCAGCTTTCCAACCCACTCTCTAGTTATCACCTACAATGAGCAGTTCTTC.

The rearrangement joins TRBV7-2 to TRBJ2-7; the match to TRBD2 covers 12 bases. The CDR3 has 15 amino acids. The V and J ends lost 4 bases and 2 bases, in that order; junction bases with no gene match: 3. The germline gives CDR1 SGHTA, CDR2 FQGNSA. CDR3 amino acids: CASSSRLAGAYEQYF. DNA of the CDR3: TGTGCCAGCAGCTCCCGACTAGCGGGGGCCTACGAGCAGTACTTC.

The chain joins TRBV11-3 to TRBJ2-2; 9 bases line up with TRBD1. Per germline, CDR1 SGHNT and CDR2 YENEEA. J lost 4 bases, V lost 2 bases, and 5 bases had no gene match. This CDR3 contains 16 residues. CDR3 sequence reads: CASSLLGTGITGELFF. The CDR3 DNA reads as TGTGCCAGCAGCTTACTAGGGACAGGGATCACCGGGGAGCTGTTTTTT.

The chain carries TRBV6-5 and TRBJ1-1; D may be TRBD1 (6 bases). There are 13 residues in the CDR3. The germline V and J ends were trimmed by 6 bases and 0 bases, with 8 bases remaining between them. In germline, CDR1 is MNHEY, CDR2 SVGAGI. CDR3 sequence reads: CASRTGMNTEAFF. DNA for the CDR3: TGTGCCAGCAGAACAGGGATGAACACTGAAGCTTTCTTT.

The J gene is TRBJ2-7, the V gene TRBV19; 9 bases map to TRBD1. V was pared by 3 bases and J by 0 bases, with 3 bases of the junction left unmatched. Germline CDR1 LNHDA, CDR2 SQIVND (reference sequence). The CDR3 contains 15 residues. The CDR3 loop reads CASSMGTGTSYEQYF. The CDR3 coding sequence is TGTGCCAGTAGTATGGGGACAGGGACCTCCTACGAGCAGTACTTC. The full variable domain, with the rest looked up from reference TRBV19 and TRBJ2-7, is DGGITQSPKYLFRKEGQNVTLSCEQNLNHDAMYWYRQDPGQGLRLIYYSQIVNDFQKGDIAEGYSVSREKKESFPLTVTSAQKNPTAFYLCASSMGTGTSYEQYFGPGTRLTVT.

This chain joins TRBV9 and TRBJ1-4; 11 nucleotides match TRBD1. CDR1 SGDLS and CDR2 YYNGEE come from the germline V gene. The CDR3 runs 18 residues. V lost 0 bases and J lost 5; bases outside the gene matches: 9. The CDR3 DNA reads TGTGCCAGCAGCGTAGGGACAGGGGGCTCACCGGCGAATGAAAAACTGTTTTTT. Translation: CASSVGTGGSPANEKLFF.

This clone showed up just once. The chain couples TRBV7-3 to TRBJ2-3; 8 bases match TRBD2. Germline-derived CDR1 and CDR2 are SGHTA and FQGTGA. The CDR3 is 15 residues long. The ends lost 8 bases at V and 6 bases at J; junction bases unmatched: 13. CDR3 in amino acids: CASGPGGGRSDTQYF. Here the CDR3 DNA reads TGTGCCAGCGGCCCCGGGGGGGGGCGGTCGGATACGCAGTATTTT.

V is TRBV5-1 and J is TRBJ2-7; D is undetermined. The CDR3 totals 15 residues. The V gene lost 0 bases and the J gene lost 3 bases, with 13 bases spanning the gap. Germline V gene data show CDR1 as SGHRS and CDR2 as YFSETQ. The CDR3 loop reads CASSLAPTADYEQYF. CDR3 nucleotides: TGCGCCAGCAGCTTGGCCCCCACAGCAGACTACGAGCAGTACTTC.

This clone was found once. CDR3 in amino acids: CAWSRARGQGASNSPLHF. CDR3 DNA sequence: TGTGCCTGGAGTCGGGCCAGGGGACAGGGGGCGTCTAATTCACCCCTCCACTTT. J is TRBJ1-6 and V is TRBV30; 12 nucleotides agree with TRBD1. Germline CDR1 reads GTSNPN; CDR2 reads SVGIG (reference sequence). There are 18 residues in the CDR3. The V segment lost 2 bases and the J segment 6 bases; nucleotides outside the gene matches: 11.

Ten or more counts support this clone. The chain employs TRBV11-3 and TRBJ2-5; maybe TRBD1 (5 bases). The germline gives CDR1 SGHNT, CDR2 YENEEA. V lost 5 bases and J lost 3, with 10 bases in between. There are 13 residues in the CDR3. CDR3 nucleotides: TGTGCCAGCAGCAAGACAGTTGAAGAGACCCAGTACTTC. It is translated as CASSKTVEETQYF.

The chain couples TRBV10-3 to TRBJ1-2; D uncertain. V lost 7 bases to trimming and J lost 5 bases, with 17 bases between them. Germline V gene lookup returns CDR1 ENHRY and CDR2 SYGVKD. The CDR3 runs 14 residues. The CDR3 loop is CAITTTSRGYGYTF. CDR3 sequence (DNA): TGTGCCATCACCACAACCTCCCGGGGTTATGGCTACACCTTC.

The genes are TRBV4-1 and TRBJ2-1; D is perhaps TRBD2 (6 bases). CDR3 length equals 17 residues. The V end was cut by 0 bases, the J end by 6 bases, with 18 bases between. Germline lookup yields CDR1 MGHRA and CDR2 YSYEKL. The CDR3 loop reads CASSQDGEASLGNEQFF. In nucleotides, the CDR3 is TGCGCCAGCAGCCAAGATGGGGAGGCCTCACTCGGCAATGAGCAGTTCTTC.

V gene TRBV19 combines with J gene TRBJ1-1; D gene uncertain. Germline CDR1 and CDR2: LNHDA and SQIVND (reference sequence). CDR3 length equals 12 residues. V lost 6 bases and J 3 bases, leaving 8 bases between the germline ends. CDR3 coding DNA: TGTGCCAGTAGCCGGTTAGACACTGAAGCTTTCTTT. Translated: CASSRLDTEAFF.

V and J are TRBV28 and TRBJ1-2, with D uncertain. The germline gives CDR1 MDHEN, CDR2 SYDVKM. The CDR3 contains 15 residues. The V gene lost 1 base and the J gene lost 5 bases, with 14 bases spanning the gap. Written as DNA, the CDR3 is TGTGCCAGCAGTTTATATGCGGCGGGGAAGTATGGCTACACCTTC. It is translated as CASSLYAAGKYGYTF.

This CDR3 is CASRTGGENQPQHF. The CDR3 DNA reads as TGTGCCAGCAGGACAGGGGGAGAAAATCAGCCCCAGCATTTT. The chain recombines TRBV6-5 with TRBJ1-5; 9 nucleotides line up with TRBD1. Germline V CDR1 and CDR2: MNHEY, SVGAGI. The CDR3 contains 14 residues. The V segment lost 6 bases and the J segment 4 bases; nucleotides outside the gene matches: 4.

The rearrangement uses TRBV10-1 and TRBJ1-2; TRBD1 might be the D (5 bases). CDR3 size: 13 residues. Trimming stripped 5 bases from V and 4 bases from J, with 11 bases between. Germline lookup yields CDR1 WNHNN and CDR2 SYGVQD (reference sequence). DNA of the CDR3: TGCGCCAGCAGTCCCGGGGGGAGCTATGGCTACACCTTC. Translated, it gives CASSPGGSYGYTF.

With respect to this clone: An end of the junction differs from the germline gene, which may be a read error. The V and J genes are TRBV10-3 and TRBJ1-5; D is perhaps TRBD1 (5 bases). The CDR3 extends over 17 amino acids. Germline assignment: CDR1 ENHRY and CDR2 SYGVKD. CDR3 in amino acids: CAIRETGGGYSNQPQHF. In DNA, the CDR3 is TGTGCCATCCGTGAAACTGGGGGGGGGTATAGCAATCAGCCCCAGCATTTT.

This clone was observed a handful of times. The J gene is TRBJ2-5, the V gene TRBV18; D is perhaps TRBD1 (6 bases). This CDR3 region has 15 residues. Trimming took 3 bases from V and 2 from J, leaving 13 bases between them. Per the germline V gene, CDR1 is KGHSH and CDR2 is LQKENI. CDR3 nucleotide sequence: TGTGCCAGCTCACCCGAGTCCCAGGGGCAAGAGACCCAGTACTTC. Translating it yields CASSPESQGQETQYF.

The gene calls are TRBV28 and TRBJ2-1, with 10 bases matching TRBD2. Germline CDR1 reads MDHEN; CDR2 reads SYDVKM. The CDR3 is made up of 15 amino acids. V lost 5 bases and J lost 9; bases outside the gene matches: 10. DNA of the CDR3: TGTGCCAGCAGTATAAGCGGGAGGGGGTCTTTTGAGCAGTTCTTC. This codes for CASSISGRGSFEQFF.

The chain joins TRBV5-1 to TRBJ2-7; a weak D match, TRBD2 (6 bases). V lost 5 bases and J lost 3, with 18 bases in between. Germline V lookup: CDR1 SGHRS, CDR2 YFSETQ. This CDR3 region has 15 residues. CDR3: CASSYLAGKGYEQYF. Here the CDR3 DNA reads TGCGCCAGCAGTTACTTGGCGGGAAAGGGCTACGAGCAGTACTTC.

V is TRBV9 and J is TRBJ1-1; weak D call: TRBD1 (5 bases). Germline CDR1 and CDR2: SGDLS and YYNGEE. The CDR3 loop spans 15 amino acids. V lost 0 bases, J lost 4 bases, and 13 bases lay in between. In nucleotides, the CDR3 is TGTGCCAGCAGCGTAGGTCCAGGGCGGGGCACTGAAGCTTTCTTT. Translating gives CASSVGPGRGTEAFF. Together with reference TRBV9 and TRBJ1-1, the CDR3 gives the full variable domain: DSGVTQTPKHLITATGQRVTLRCSPRSGDLSVYWYQQSLDQGLQFLIQYYNGEERAKGNILERFSAQQFPDLHSELNLSSLELGDSALYFCASSVGPGRGTEAFFGQGTRLTVV.

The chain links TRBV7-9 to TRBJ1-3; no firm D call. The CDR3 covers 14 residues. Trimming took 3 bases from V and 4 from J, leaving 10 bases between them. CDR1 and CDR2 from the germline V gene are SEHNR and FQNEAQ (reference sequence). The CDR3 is CASSFLSEGNTIYF. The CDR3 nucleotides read TGTGCCAGCAGCTTTTTATCCGAGGGAAACACCATATATTTT.

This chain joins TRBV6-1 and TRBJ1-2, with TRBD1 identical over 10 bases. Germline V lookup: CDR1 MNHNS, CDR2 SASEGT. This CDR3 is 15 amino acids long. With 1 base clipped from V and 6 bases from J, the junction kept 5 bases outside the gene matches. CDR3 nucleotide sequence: TGTGCCAGCAGTGAAGGGAAGGGGACAGGGGATGGCTACACCTTC. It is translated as CASSEGKGTGDGYTF.

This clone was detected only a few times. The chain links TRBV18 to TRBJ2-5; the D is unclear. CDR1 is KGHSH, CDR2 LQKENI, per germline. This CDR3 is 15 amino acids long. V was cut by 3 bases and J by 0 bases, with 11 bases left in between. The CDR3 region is CASSPRLPYQETQYF. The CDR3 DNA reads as TGTGCCAGCTCACCCAGGTTGCCGTACCAAGAGACCCAGTACTTC.

CDR3 sequence (DNA): TGCAGCGTTGACCTAGCGGGGGGGCTAGATACGCAGTATTTT. Protein product: CSVDLAGGLDTQYF. The chain carries TRBV29-1 and TRBJ2-3; TRBD2 matches 12 bases. After removal of 3 bases from V and 5 bases from J, the junction contained 3 bases not matched to a gene. Germline V CDR1 and CDR2: SQVTM, ANQGSEA. This CDR3 spans 14 amino acids.

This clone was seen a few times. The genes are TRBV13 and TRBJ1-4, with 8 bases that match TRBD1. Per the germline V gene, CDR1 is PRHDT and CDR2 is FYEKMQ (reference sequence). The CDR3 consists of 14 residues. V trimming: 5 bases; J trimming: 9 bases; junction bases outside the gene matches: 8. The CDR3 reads CASSLGTGGKKLFF. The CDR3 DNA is TGTGCCAGCAGCCTCGGGACAGGAGGGAAAAAACTGTTTTTT.

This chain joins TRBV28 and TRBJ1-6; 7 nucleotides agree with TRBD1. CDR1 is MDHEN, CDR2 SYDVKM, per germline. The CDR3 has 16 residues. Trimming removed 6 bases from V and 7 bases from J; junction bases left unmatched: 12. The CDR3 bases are TGTGCCAGCAGGTCAGAGGGGGCCCCGACCAATTCACCCCTCCACTTT. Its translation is CASRSEGAPTNSPLHF.

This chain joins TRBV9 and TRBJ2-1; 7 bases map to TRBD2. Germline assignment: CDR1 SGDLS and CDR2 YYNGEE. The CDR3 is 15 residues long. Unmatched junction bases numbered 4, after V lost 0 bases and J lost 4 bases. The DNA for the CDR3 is TGTGCCAGCAGCGTAGGAGGCGGGGGTTACAATGAGCAGTTCTTC. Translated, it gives CASSVGGGGYNEQFF.